This is a list of T cell receptor beta chains from one sample in a study of neurological immune-mediated disorders. TCRdb re-analysed the 5' RACE reads in MiXCR, keeping a single row per CDR3 protein. The sample holds about 57,000 distinct CDR3 sequences, roughly 13% seen once. Sequenced sample: PBMCs. The receptors were sampled from a woman aged 55-70 years with HTLV-1-associated myelopathy (HAM/TSP). Both conserved end residues are part of each CDR3. Fields, in order: D gene, V gene, clone size, J gene, CDR3 DNA, CDR3 protein. D genes are given only for firm matches. Clone size appears in some rows only: once, few, many, or a class for an expanded clone.

D gene: NA
V gene: TRBV5-1
clone size: many
J gene: TRBJ2-6
CDR3 DNA: TGCGCCAGCAGCTTGGCCAACTCTGGGGCCAACGTCCTGACTTTC
CDR3 protein: CASSLANSGANVLTF

D gene: NA
V gene: TRBV29-1
clone size: many
J gene: TRBJ2-3
CDR3 DNA: TGCAGCGTTGAGTCCCCGGGAACCGATACGCAGTATTTT
CDR3 protein: CSVESPGTDTQYF

D gene: NA
V gene: TRBV12-3/TRBV12-4
clone size: many
J gene: TRBJ1-1
CDR3 DNA: TGTGCCAGCAGTTCGGGGGGTAAGGCTACTGAAGCTTTCTTT
CDR3 protein: CASSSGGKATEAFF

D gene: TRBD2
V gene: TRBV3-1
clone size: many
J gene: TRBJ2-7
CDR3 DNA: TGTGCCAGCAGCCAAGATCTCGGACTAGCGGGGACCTCCTACGAGCAGTACTTC
CDR3 protein: CASSQDLGLAGTSYEQYF

D gene: TRBD2
V gene: TRBV5-1
clone size: many
J gene: TRBJ2-7
CDR3 DNA: TGCGCCAGCAGCGCTTCTAGCGGGGGCTCCTACGAGCAGTACTTC
CDR3 protein: CASSASSGGSYEQYF

D gene: TRBD1
V gene: TRBV10-3
clone size: many
J gene: TRBJ1-3
CDR3 DNA: TGTGCCATCAGTGAGTTTCGACAGGGGGCTGGAAACACCATATATTTT
CDR3 protein: CAISEFRQGAGNTIYF

D gene: NA
V gene: TRBV27
clone size: many
J gene: TRBJ2-1
CDR3 DNA: TGTGCCAGCAGTCGATCGCCTAACTACAATGAGCAGTTCTTC
CDR3 protein: CASSRSPNYNEQFF

D gene: TRBD2
V gene: TRBV20-1
clone size: many
J gene: TRBJ2-5
CDR3 DNA: TGCAGTGCCGACCGGGGACTAGCGGGTCAAGAGACCCAGTACTTC
CDR3 protein: CSADRGLAGQETQYF

D gene: NA
V gene: TRBV6-2/TRBV6-3
clone size: NA
J gene: TRBJ2-5
CDR3 DNA: TGTGTCAGCAGTTACGGACAGCAAGAGACCAAGTACTTC
CDR3 protein: CVSSYGQQETKYF

D gene: TRBD2
V gene: TRBV5-1
clone size: many
J gene: TRBJ2-7
CDR3 DNA: TGCGCCAGCAGCCCTCTAGCGGGAGGCTACGAGCAGTACTTC
CDR3 protein: CASSPLAGGYEQYF

D gene: NA
V gene: TRBV28
clone size: NA
J gene: TRBJ2-3
CDR3 DNA: TGTGCCAGCAGTCCCCCCCTATTAAGCAGCACAGATACGCAGTATTTT
CDR3 protein: CASSPPLLSSTDTQYF

D gene: NA
V gene: TRBV11-2
clone size: many
J gene: TRBJ1-4
CDR3 DNA: TGTGCCAGCAGCTTAGGAGGAAATCATGAAAAACTGTTTTTT
CDR3 protein: CASSLGGNHEKLFF

D gene: NA
V gene: TRBV6-1
clone size: many
J gene: TRBJ2-7
CDR3 DNA: TGTGCCACCGGGACTGACTTCAGCGAGCAGTACTTC
CDR3 protein: CATGTDFSEQYF

D gene: TRBD1
V gene: TRBV28
clone size: many
J gene: TRBJ1-5
CDR3 DNA: TGTGCCAGCAGTACAAGACAGGGCTACAATCAGCCCCAGCATTTT
CDR3 protein: CASSTRQGYNQPQHF

D gene: NA
V gene: TRBV2
clone size: many
J gene: TRBJ1-1
CDR3 DNA: TGTGCCAGCCACAGGGAGGGGAACACTGAAGCTTTCTTT
CDR3 protein: CASHREGNTEAFF

D gene: NA
V gene: TRBV5-6
clone size: many
J gene: TRBJ1-2
CDR3 DNA: TGTGCCAGCAGCTATGACAGTAACTATGGCTACACCTTC
CDR3 protein: CASSYDSNYGYTF

D gene: NA
V gene: TRBV6-6
clone size: NA
J gene: TRBJ2-5
CDR3 DNA: TGTGCCAGCACCTTACAAGGGACCCAGTACTTC
CDR3 protein: CASTLQGTQYF

D gene: TRBD2
V gene: TRBV5-1
clone size: many
J gene: TRBJ2-1
CDR3 DNA: TGCGCCAGCAGCTTGGAGGGACTAGCGGACCCCAATGAGCAGTTCTTC
CDR3 protein: CASSLEGLADPNEQFF

D gene: NA
V gene: TRBV7-2
clone size: many
J gene: TRBJ1-2
CDR3 DNA: TGTGCCAGCAGCTTAACGGATTACTATGGCTACACCTTC
CDR3 protein: CASSLTDYYGYTF

D gene: NA
V gene: TRBV3-1
clone size: many
J gene: TRBJ2-1
CDR3 DNA: TGTGCCAGCAGCCAGAGGGGGTCCTCAACCGATGAGCAGTTCTTC
CDR3 protein: CASSQRGSSTDEQFF

D gene: TRBD2
V gene: TRBV20-1
clone size: NA
J gene: TRBJ2-1
CDR3 DNA: TGCAGTGCTAGACTAGCGGGAACTGGAAGCTCCTACAATGAGCAGTTCTTC
CDR3 protein: CSARLAGTGSSYNEQFF

D gene: TRBD1
V gene: TRBV7-6
clone size: many
J gene: TRBJ1-4
CDR3 DNA: TGTGCCAGCAGCCCTGGGACAGGGGGGGGTGAAAAACTGTTTTTT
CDR3 protein: CASSPGTGGGEKLFF

D gene: NA
V gene: TRBV20-1
clone size: few
J gene: TRBJ1-6
CDR3 DNA: TGCAGTGCTAGTGGGGGCGACAGGATCAACTCACCCCTCCACTTT
CDR3 protein: CSASGGDRINSPLHF

D gene: TRBD2
V gene: TRBV7-3
clone size: many
J gene: TRBJ2-2
CDR3 DNA: TGTGCCAGCAGCTCTAGTGGACTAGCGGGGACCGGGGAGCTGTTTTTT
CDR3 protein: CASSSSGLAGTGELFF

D gene: TRBD2
V gene: TRBV29-1
clone size: medium-sized
J gene: TRBJ2-2
CDR3 DNA: TGCAGCGTACCCGGGACTAGCTACACCGGGGAGCTGTTTTTT
CDR3 protein: CSVPGTSYTGELFF

D gene: NA
V gene: TRBV6-5
clone size: many
J gene: TRBJ2-7
CDR3 DNA: TGTGCCAGCAGGGGCCGATACTACGAGCAGTACTTC
CDR3 protein: CASRGRYYEQYF

D gene: TRBD1
V gene: TRBV12-3/TRBV12-4
clone size: many
J gene: TRBJ1-3
CDR3 DNA: TGTGCCAGCAGTTCCTATCACAGGGGGAGAATCTCTGGAAACACCATATATTTT
CDR3 protein: CASSSYHRGRISGNTIYF

D gene: TRBD2
V gene: TRBV20-1
clone size: few
J gene: TRBJ2-1
CDR3 DNA: TGCAGTGCTAGAGGGGGGACTAGCGGGAGGGCCTCCTACAATGAGCAGTTCTTC
CDR3 protein: CSARGGTSGRASYNEQFF

D gene: TRBD2
V gene: TRBV5-8
clone size: medium-sized
J gene: TRBJ2-1
CDR3 DNA: TGTGCCAGCAGCTCGACCGGACTAGTCCCCAACAATGAGCAGTTCTTC
CDR3 protein: CASSSTGLVPNNEQFF